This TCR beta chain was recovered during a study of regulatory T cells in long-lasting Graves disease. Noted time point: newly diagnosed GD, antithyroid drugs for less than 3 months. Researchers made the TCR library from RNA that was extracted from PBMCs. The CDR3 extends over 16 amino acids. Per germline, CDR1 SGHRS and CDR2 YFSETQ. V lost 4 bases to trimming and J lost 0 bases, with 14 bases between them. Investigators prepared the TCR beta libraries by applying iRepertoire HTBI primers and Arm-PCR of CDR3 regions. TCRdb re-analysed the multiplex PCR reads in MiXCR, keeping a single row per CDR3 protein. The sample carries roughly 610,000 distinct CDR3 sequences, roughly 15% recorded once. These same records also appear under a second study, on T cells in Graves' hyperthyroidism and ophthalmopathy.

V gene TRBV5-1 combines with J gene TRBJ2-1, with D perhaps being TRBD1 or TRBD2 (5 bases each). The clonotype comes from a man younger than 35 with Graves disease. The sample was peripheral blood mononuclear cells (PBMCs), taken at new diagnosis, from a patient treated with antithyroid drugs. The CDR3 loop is CASSIFEGSSYNEQFF. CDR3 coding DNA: TGCGCCAGCAGCATCTTCGAGGGGAGCTCCTACAATGAGCAGTTCTTC. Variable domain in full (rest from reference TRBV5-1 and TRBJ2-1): KAGVTQTPRYLIKTRGQQVTLSCSPISGHRSVSWYQQTPGQGLQFLFEYFSETQRNKGNFPGRFSGRQFSNSRSEMNVSTLELGDSALYLCASSIFEGSSYNEQFFGPGTRLTVL.